The 10 T cell receptor beta chains in this list originate from one sample, sequenced in a study of blood T cell repertoires in COVID-19. Assay used: immunoSEQ multiplex PCR; TCRdb lists only in-frame clones, some missing. The sample has more than 200,000 clones; about nine tenths are singletons. Sequencing was performed on PBMCs or T cells enriched from blood (not recorded which). The receptors were sampled from a young man in a cohort exposed to, infected with or recovered from COVID-19 (not recorded which).

CDR3 nucleotide sequence: TGTGCCAGCAGCAAATCATATCAGAATACAGGGTCGGCTGGAAACACCATATATTTT. Amino acids: CASSKSYQNTGSAGNTIYF. This sequence joins TRBV9 and TRBJ1-3, with D possibly TRBD1 on 6 matching bases. This CDR3 contains 19 residues. Germline CDR1 SGDLS, CDR2 YYNGEE. The germline V and J ends were trimmed by 4 bases and 2 bases, with 25 bases remaining between them.

The genes are TRBV5-4 and TRBJ1-1, with 8 bases identical to TRBD1. With 0 bases clipped from V and 1 base from J, the junction kept 8 bases outside the gene matches. The CDR3 is 17 amino acids. Germline lookup yields CDR1 SGHNT and CDR2 YYREEE (reference sequence). CDR3 bases: TGTGCCAGCAGCTTGGTGCAGGGGGCAAGAGGGAACACTGAAGCTTTCTTT. It encodes CASSLVQGARGNTEAFF.

This rearrangement joins TRBV9 to TRBJ2-3; a weak D match, TRBD1 (6 bases). The CDR3 has 15 amino acids. Trimming removed 0 bases from V and 0 bases from J, with 8 bases in between. The germline CDR1 and CDR2 sequences are SGDLS and YYNGEE. CDR3 sequence (DNA): TGTGCCAGCAGCGTAGCCCAGGGGAGCACAGATACGCAGTATTTT. Translated, it gives CASSVAQGSTDTQYF. Filled out from reference TRBV9 and TRBJ2-3, the complete variable domain reads DSGVTQTPKHLITATGQRVTLRCSPRSGDLSVYWYQQSLDQGLQFLIQYYNGEERAKGNILERFSAQQFPDLHSELNLSSLELGDSALYFCASSVAQGSTDTQYFGPGTRLTVL.

The chain recombines TRBV2 with TRBJ2-5; 8 nucleotides match TRBD1. The CDR3 loop spans 15 amino acids. J lost 3 bases, V lost 6 bases, and 9 bases had no gene match. The germline V gene encodes CDR1 SNHLY and CDR2 FYNNEI. CDR3 nucleotide sequence: TGTGCCAGCAGCGCGTTCAGGGGGCGCGAAGAGACCCAGTACTTC. Amino acids: CASSAFRGREETQYF.

This chain links TRBV5-1 with TRBJ2-5, with 7 positions matching TRBD2. The CDR3 extends over 16 amino acids. Germline V gives CDR1 SGHRS, CDR2 YFSETQ. Germline trimming cut 4 bases from V and 2 bases from J; bases unmatched to any gene: 11. The CDR3 region is CASSPKLASKQETQYF. Here the CDR3 DNA reads TGCGCCAGCAGCCCGAAACTAGCGTCGAAACAAGAGACCCAGTACTTC.

V gene TRBV6-5 combines with J gene TRBJ2-7; TRBD1 might be the D (6 bases). The V end lost 2 bases, the J end lost 6 bases, and 11 bases lay between the germline ends. CDR1 and CDR2 (germline): MNHEY, SVGAGI. The CDR3 consists of 13 residues. In DNA, the CDR3 is TGTGCCAGCAGTTACGGGGGCGGCGGCGAGCAGTACTTC. Encoded protein: CASSYGGGGEQYF.

About this clone itself: Other nucleotide sequences from this sample produce the same CDR3. The CDR3 DNA follows: TGTGCCAGCAGCCCGACAGGAGTGAACACTGAAGCTTTCTTT. Residues: CASSPTGVNTEAFF. The chain has TRBV28 and TRBJ1-1, with D maybe TRBD1 (6 bases). Germline lookup yields CDR1 MDHEN and CDR2 SYDVKM. The CDR3 has 14 amino acids. With 6 bases removed from V and 0 bases from J, the gap between germline ends came to 11 bases.

The V call is TRBV5-1, the J call TRBJ1-1, with 9 bases aligning to TRBD1. The V gene's germline CDR1 is SGHRS and CDR2 YFSETQ. The CDR3 is 16 amino acids. Unmatched junction bases numbered 12, after V lost 6 bases and J lost 3 bases. CDR3 sequence: CASKLRGQGGDTEAFF. CDR3 in DNA: TGCGCCAGCAAGCTAAGGGGACAGGGAGGGGACACTGAAGCTTTCTTT.

J is TRBJ2-7 and V is TRBV5-4; TRBD1 aligns across 10 bases. CDR1 SGHNT and CDR2 YYREEE come from the germline V gene (reference sequence). V lost 4 bases and J lost 0; bases outside the gene matches: 4. The CDR3 spans 15 residues. The DNA of the CDR3 is TGTGCCAGCAGCCCGGGACAGGGGAGCTCCTACGAGCAGTACTTC. Protein product: CASSPGQGSSYEQYF.

The J gene is TRBJ2-7, the V gene TRBV12-3 or TRBV12-4; D possibly corresponds to TRBD2 (5 bases). The germline V and J ends were trimmed by 7 bases and 3 bases, with 10 bases remaining between them. The CDR3 consists of 12 residues. The CDR3 bases are TGTGCCAGCAACCTTGGGAGCTACGAGCAGTACTTC. It translates to CASNLGSYEQYF.